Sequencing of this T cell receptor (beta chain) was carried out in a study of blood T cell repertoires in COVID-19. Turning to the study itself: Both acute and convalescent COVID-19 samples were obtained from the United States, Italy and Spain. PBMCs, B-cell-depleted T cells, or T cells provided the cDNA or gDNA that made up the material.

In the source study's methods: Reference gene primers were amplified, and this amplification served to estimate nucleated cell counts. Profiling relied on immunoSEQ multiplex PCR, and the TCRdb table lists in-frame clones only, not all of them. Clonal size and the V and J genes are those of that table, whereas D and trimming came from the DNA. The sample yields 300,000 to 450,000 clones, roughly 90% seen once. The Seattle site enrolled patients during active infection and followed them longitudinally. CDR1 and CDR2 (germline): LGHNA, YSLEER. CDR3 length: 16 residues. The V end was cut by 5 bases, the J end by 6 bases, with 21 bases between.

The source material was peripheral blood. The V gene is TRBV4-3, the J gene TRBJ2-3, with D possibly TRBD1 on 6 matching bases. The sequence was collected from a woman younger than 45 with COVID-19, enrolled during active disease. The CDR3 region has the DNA TGCGCCAGCAGCTCAAGGGGGTTTACCATCCGGGATACGCAGTATTTT. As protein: CASSSRGFTIRDTQYF.